These 20 T cell receptor beta chains were sequenced from one sample in a study of control samples from healthy donors and cancer patients. The table came from immunoSEQ multiplex PCR; TCRdb's copy has only in-frame clones and leaves some out. In the table there are 65,000 to 90,000 clones, less than 95% of which are singletons. Input material: blood. The source of these receptors is a woman aged 25 to 39 in good health.

The chain recombines TRBV3-1 (or the pseudogene TRBV3-2) with TRBJ2-2; unclear D gene. CDR1 and CDR2 (germline): LGHDT, YNNKEL (reference sequence). The CDR3 spans 16 residues. The ends were cut back, 2 bases at V and 4 bases at J, with 14 bases in the middle. Written as DNA, the CDR3 is TGTGCCAGCAGCCAACGTGCCGAACACCGCACCGGGGAGCTGTTTTTT. It specifies CASSQRAEHRTGELFF.

This clone was counted once. V usage is TRBV30 and J usage is TRBJ1-1; no clear D. The germline V gene encodes CDR1 GTSNPN and CDR2 SVGIG (reference sequence). The CDR3 is 14 residues long. Trimming removed 1 base at V and 1 base at J, with 10 bases between. In nucleotides, the CDR3 is TGTGCCTGGAGTGCCCTTCGGAGGAACACTGAAGCTTTCTTT. Its protein is CAWSALRRNTEAFF.

The J gene is TRBJ1-2, the V gene TRBV7-9; maybe TRBD1 (5 bases). The V gene's germline CDR1 is SEHNR and CDR2 FQNEAQ (reference sequence). The CDR3 contains 12 residues. Deletions cut 5 bases from V and 4 bases from J, with 8 bases between. The CDR3 loop reads CASSATGYGYTF. CDR3 bases: TGTGCCAGCAGCGCTACAGGCTATGGCTACACCTTC. Drawing the rest from reference TRBV7-9 and TRBJ1-2, the complete variable domain is DTGVSQNPRHKITKRGQNVTFRCDPISEHNRLYWYRQTLGQGPEFLTYFQNEAQLEKSRLLSDRFSAERPKGSFSTLEIQRTEQGDSAMYLCASSATGYGYTFGSGTRLTVV.

The chain is built from TRBV12-5 and TRBJ2-1, with D unclear. Per the germline V gene, CDR1 is LGHNT and CDR2 is FRNRAP. V was clipped by 0 bases and J by 8 bases, with 17 bases between them. CDR3 length equals 16 residues. The CDR3 protein is CASGLVIGITGYEQFF. The CDR3 nucleotides are TGTGCTAGTGGTTTGGTTATAGGGATTACTGGTTATGAGCAGTTCTTC.

This chain links TRBV19 with TRBJ2-5, with D tentatively TRBD1 (6 bases). There are 17 residues in the CDR3. The V gene lost 6 bases and the J gene lost 1 base, with 21 bases spanning the gap. The germline V gene encodes CDR1 LNHDA and CDR2 SQIVND (reference sequence). CDR3 nucleotide sequence: TGTGCCAGTAGGCATACCGGGACACGGAGCTCCCAAGAGACCCAGTACTTC. Translating it yields CASRHTGTRSSQETQYF.

The chain recombines TRBV2 with TRBJ2-1; no reliable D call. Germline V gives CDR1 SNHLY, CDR2 FYNNEI. V lost 4 bases to trimming and J lost 7 bases, with 5 bases between them. This CDR3 spans 11 amino acids. CDR3 sequence: CASSGLNEQFF. The CDR3 coding sequence is TGTGCCAGCAGTGGCCTGAATGAGCAGTTCTTC. Combining the CDR3 with reference TRBV2 and TRBJ2-1 gives the whole variable domain EPEVTQTPSHQVTQMGQEVILRCVPISNHLYFYWYRQILGQKVEFLVSFYNNEISEKSEIFDDQFSVERPDGSNFTLKIRSTKLEDSAMYFCASSGLNEQFFGPGTRLTVL.

The chain couples TRBV29-1 to TRBJ2-5, with 12 bases that match TRBD2. Germline loops: CDR1 SQVTM, CDR2 ANQGSEA. J was trimmed by 0 bases and V by 0 bases; bases with no gene match: 11. This CDR3 contains 19 residues. Written as DNA, the CDR3 is TGCAGCGTTGAAGATGCCGCGCCTCGACTAGCGGGGGACCAAGAGACCCAGTACTTC. This codes for CSVEDAAPRLAGDQETQYF. The whole variable domain, filled in from reference TRBV29-1 and TRBJ2-5, reads SAVISQKPSRDICQRGTSLTIQCQVDSQVTMMFWYRQQPGQSLTLIATANQGSEATYESGFVIDKFPISRPNLTFSTLTVSNMSPEDSSIYLCSVEDAAPRLAGDQETQYFGPGTRLLVL.

The genes are TRBV7-8 and TRBJ1-2; D gene ambiguous. The CDR3 loop spans 12 amino acids. Looked up from germline, CDR1 is SGHVS and CDR2 is FQNEAQ. The V gene lost 1 base and the J gene lost 5 bases, with 5 bases spanning the gap. The CDR3 nucleotides are TGTGCCAGCAGCTTAGATGGGTATGGCTACACCTTC. Its protein product is CASSLDGYGYTF.

The count of this clone is one. The chain recombines TRBV29-1 with TRBJ1-2, with D possibly TRBD1 on 5 matching bases. Per the germline V gene, CDR1 is SQVTM and CDR2 is ANQGSEA. The CDR3 spans 14 residues. The ends were cut back, 2 bases at V and 4 bases at J, with 14 bases in the middle. Here the CDR3 DNA reads TGCAGCGTTGAACCGGGGGAGTCGGGCTATGGCTACACCTTC. This gives the protein CSVEPGESGYGYTF.

This chain connects TRBV27 to TRBJ1-4, with D maybe TRBD1 (5 bases). Trimming pared 3 bases from V and 4 bases from J, leaving 15 bases between. Germline V CDR1 and CDR2: MNHEY, SMNVEV (reference sequence). The CDR3 is 16 residues long. CDR3 sequence reads: CASSLGRGPINEKLFF. The CDR3 bases are TGTGCCAGCAGTTTGGGGAGGGGTCCGATTAATGAAAAACTGTTTTTT.

J is TRBJ1-5 and V is TRBV6-6; no clear D gene. The CDR3 extends over 13 amino acids. CDR1 and CDR2 (germline): MNHNY, SVGAGI (reference sequence). The V end was cut by 5 bases, the J end by 9 bases, with 14 bases between. CDR3 DNA: TGTGCCAGCAGTCTGGCCTCTTCGGGGCCCCAGCATTTT. The encoded protein is CASSLASSGPQHF.

The chain is built from TRBV11-2 and TRBJ2-7; D uncertain. From germline, CDR1 is SGHAT and CDR2 FQNNGV. V was pared by 3 bases and J by 0 bases, with 6 bases between. This CDR3 spans 13 amino acids. In DNA, the CDR3 is TGTGCCAGCAGCTTTACCTCCTCCTACGAGCAGTACTTC. This codes for CASSFTSSYEQYF.

The CDR3 nucleotides are TGTGCCAGCAGCTCTCAAGACAGGGGCTCTGGAAACACCATATATTTT. Translated, it gives CASSSQDRGSGNTIYF. This chain connects TRBV9 to TRBJ1-3; 8 bases are shared with TRBD1. The CDR3 loop spans 16 amino acids. Trimming at V came to 4 bases and at J to 0 bases, leaving 6 bases not matched to a gene. CDR1 is SGDLS and CDR2 is YYNGEE in the germline V gene.

The rearrangement joins TRBV7-6 to TRBJ1-4, with D perhaps TRBD1 (6 bases). Trimming left V 1 base short and J 7 bases short, with 16 bases between. CDR1 and CDR2 (germline): SGHVS, FNYEAQ. The CDR3 totals 16 residues. CDR3: CASSLVWGPRPEKLFF. CDR3 DNA: TGTGCCAGCAGCTTAGTGTGGGGGCCCCGTCCTGAAAAACTGTTTTTT.

The genes are TRBV7-8 and TRBJ1-4, with D unresolved. The V end was cut by 3 bases, the J end by 5 bases, with 10 bases between. The V gene's germline CDR1 is SGHVS and CDR2 FQNEAQ. The CDR3 length is 14 residues. The CDR3 reads CASSFGPRNEKLFF. Here the CDR3 DNA reads TGTGCCAGCAGCTTCGGACCAAGAAATGAAAAACTGTTTTTT.

The chain carries TRBV5-1 and TRBJ1-2; D gene ambiguous. V lost 7 bases, J lost 5 bases, and 15 bases lay in between. From germline, CDR1 is SGHRS and CDR2 YFSETQ. CDR3 size: 13 residues. CDR3 sequence reads: CASSPVTPYGYTF. Written as DNA, the CDR3 is TGCGCCAGCTCGCCCGTGACACCTTATGGCTACACCTTC.

The V and J genes are TRBV6-5 and TRBJ2-7; TRBD1 matches 9 bases. V shed 6 bases, J shed 3 bases, and the junction held 9 bases outside the gene matches. CDR1 and CDR2 (germline): MNHEY, SVGAGI. This CDR3 region has 15 residues. CDR3 bases: TGTGCCAGCAGGACTTTCGGGACAGGGTACTACGAGCAGTACTTC. This translates into CASRTFGTGYYEQYF.

The J gene is TRBJ1-2, the V gene TRBV10-3; 9 positions match TRBD1. The CDR3 spans 14 residues. CDR1 and CDR2 (germline): ENHRY, SYGVKD. J lost 2 bases, V lost 5 bases, and 3 bases had no gene match. CDR3 loop: CAISPDRGNYGYTF. The DNA for the CDR3 is TGTGCCATCAGTCCGGACAGGGGCAACTATGGCTACACCTTC.

Worth noting for this clone: Other nucleotide sequences from this sample produce the same CDR3. The rearrangement links TRBV28 to TRBJ1-3; D gene uncertain. Looked up from germline, CDR1 is MDHEN and CDR2 is SYDVKM. V was clipped by 2 bases and J by 4 bases, with 12 bases between them. The CDR3 is 15 amino acids. The CDR3 loop reads CASSLPTGAGNTIYF. The CDR3 nucleotides are TGTGCCAGCAGTTTACCGACGGGAGCGGGAAACACCATATATTTT. Complete variable domain (other parts from reference TRBV28 and TRBJ1-3): DVKVTQSSRYLVKRTGEKVFLECVQDMDHENMFWYRQDPGLGLRLIYFSYDVKMKEKGDIPEGYSVSREKKERFSLILESASTNQTSMYLCASSLPTGAGNTIYFGEGSWLTVV.

The gene calls are TRBV27 and TRBJ1-3; possible D gene TRBD1, 6 bases. From germline, CDR1 is MNHEY and CDR2 SMNVEV (reference sequence). This CDR3 spans 15 amino acids. Trimming left V 5 bases short and J 1 base short, with 12 bases between. CDR3 DNA sequence: TGTGCCAGCAGTCTAGCGGGGACATCTGGAAACACCATATATTTT. This gives the protein CASSLAGTSGNTIYF.